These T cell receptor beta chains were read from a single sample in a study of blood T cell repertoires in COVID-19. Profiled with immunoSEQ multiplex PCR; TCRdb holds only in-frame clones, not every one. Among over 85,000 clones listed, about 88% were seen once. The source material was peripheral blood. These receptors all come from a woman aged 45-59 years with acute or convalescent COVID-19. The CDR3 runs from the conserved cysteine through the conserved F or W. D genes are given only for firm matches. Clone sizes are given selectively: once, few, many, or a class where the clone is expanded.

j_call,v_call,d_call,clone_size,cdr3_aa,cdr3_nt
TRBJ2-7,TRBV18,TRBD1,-,CASSSGQGYEQYF,TGTGCCAGCTCAAGCGGACAGGGCTACGAGCAGTACTTC
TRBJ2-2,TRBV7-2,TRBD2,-,CASSPEPLLAGSGGELFF,TGTGCCAGCAGCCCCGAGCCCTTGCTAGCGGGGTCGGGCGGGGAGCTGTTTTTT
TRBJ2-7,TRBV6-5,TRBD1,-,CASRGQEMRPLLEYF,TGTGCCAGCAGGGGACAGGAGATGCGGCCCCTTTTAGAGTACTTC
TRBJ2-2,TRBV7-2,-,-,CASSLWLNTGELFF,TGTGCCAGCAGCTTATGGCTCAACACCGGGGAGCTGTTTTTT
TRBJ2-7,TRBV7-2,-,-,CASTEDSSYEQYF,TGTGCCAGCACCGAAGACAGCTCCTACGAGCAGTACTTC
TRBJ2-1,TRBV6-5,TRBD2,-,CASRPTSVQYIEQFF,TGTGCCAGCAGGCCGACTAGCGTTCAGTATATTGAGCAGTTCTTC
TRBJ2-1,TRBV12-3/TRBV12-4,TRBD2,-,CASRREKFNEQFF,TGTGCCAGCAGGCGGGAGAAGTTTAATGAGCAGTTCTTC
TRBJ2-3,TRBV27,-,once,CASSPSPLDTQYF,TGTGCCAGCAGTCCTTCCCCCTTGGATACGCAGTATTTT
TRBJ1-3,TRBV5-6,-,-,CASSPGDLSGNTIYF,TGTGCCAGCAGCCCAGGGGATCTCTCTGGAAACACCATATATTTT
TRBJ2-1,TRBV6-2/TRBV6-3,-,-,CASSYSATGSYNEQFF,TGTGCCAGCAGTTACTCGGCAACGGGTTCCTACAATGAGCAGTTCTTC
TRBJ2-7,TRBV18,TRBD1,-,CASSILAGQGGYEQYF,TGTGCCAGCTCAATCCTCGCGGGACAGGGGGGCTACGAGCAGTACTTC
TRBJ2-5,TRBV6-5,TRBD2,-,CASKRTSATETQYF,TGTGCCAGCAAGAGAACTAGCGCCACGGAGACCCAGTACTTC
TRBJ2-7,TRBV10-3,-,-,CAIRTAGSGSEQYF,TGTGCCATCAGGACGGCGGGGTCCGGGTCGGAGCAGTACTTC
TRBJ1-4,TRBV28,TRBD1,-,CASSIATTGTGSEKLFF,TGTGCCAGCAGCATAGCGACCACCGGGACAGGGAGCGAAAAACTGTTTTTT
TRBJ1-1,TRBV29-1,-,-,CSVDRSGERGNTEAFF,TGCAGCGTTGACCGATCAGGGGAACGGGGAAACACTGAAGCTTTCTTT
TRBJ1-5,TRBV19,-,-,CASSTASGQPQHF,TGTGCCAGTAGTACAGCTTCGGGTCAGCCCCAGCATTTT
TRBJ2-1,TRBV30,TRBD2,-,CAAQLAGLSYNEQFF,TGTGCCGCCCAACTAGCGGGGCTCTCCTACAATGAGCAGTTCTTC
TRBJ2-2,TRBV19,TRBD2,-,CASSMGLGGILTGELFF,TGTGCCAGTAGTATGGGACTAGGCGGGATCCTGACCGGGGAGCTGTTTTTT
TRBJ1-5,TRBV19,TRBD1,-,CASSPGGRDNQPQHF,TGTGCCAGTAGCCCAGGGGGAAGGGACAATCAGCCCCAGCATTTT
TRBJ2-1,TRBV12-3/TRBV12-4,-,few,CASSRSTGNEQFF,TGTGCCAGCAGTAGATCTACAGGGAATGAGCAGTTCTTC
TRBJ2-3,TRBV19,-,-,CASNPGSTDTQYF,TGTGCCAGTAACCCGGGGAGCACAGATACGCAGTATTTT
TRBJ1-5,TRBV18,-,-,CASSDGQSNQPQHF,TGTGCCAGCTCAGACGGACAGAGCAATCAGCCCCAGCATTTT
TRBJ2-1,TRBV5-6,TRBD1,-,CASSSRTGEQFF,TGTGCCAGCAGCTCTCGGACAGGAGAGCAGTTCTTC
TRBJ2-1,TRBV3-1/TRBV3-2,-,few,CASSQTGGPQQFF,TGTGCCAGCAGCCAGACGGGGGGCCCCCAGCAGTTCTTC
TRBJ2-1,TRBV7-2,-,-,CASSPRTGDNEQFF,TGTGCCAGCAGCCCCCGGACGGGGGACAATGAGCAGTTCTTC
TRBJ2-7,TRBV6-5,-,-,CASSYPSGVEQYF,TGTGCCAGCAGTTACCCCTCGGGGGTCGAGCAGTACTTC
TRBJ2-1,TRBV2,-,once,CASSRSTGSGVSRYNEQFF,TGTGCCAGCAGTCGCAGCACAGGATCCGGAGTATCTAGGTACAATGAGCAGTTCTTC
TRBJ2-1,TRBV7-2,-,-,CASSAGQGPEGAGGRQFF,TGTGCCAGCAGCGCCGGACAGGGGCCTGAGGGAGCGGGAGGGCGCCAGTTCTTC
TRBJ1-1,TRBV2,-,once,CASTGNLGTEAFF,TGTGCCAGCACGGGGAACCTTGGCACTGAAGCTTTCTTT
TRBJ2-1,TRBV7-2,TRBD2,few,CASSARLAGGHNEQFF,TGTGCCAGCAGCGCCCGACTAGCGGGAGGGCACAATGAGCAGTTCTTC
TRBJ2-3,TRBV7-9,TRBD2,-,CASSSIAGGGFDTQYF,TGTGCCAGCAGCTCCATAGCGGGAGGGGGGTTTGATACGCAGTATTTT
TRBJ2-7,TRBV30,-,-,CAWSVTKSPEGEQYF,TGTGCCTGGAGTGTAACCAAATCGCCGGAGGGCGAGCAGTACTTC
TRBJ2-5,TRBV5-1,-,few,CASSLVEKETQYF,TGCGCCAGCAGCTTGGTCGAGAAAGAGACCCAGTACTTC
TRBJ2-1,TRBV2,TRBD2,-,CASSGSGRARQYEQFF,TGTGCCAGCAGTGGTAGCGGGAGGGCCCGCCAGTATGAGCAGTTCTTC
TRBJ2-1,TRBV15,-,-,CATSHLDYSNEQFF,TGTGCCACCAGTCATCTCGACTATAGTAATGAGCAGTTCTTC
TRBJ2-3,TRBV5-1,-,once,CASSPIFSGVPDTQYF,TGCGCCAGCAGCCCCATTTTCTCCGGGGTCCCGGATACGCAGTATTTT
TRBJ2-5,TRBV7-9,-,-,CASSQGRGGETQYF,TGTGCCAGCAGCCAGGGGCGTGGAGGAGAGACCCAGTACTTC
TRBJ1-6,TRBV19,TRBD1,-,CASRTGQYNSPLHF,TGTGCCAGCCGGACGGGACAGTATAATTCACCCCTCCACTTT
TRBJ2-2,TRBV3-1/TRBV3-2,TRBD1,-,CASMDRGFPGELFF,TGTGCCAGCATGGACAGGGGCTTCCCCGGGGAGCTGTTTTTT
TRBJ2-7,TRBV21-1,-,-,CASSKAWLAELPYEQYF,TGTGCCAGCAGCAAAGCGTGGCTAGCGGAGTTACCCTACGAGCAGTACTTC
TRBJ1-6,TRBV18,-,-,CASARESMDSPLHF,TGTGCCAGCGCGCGGGAAAGTATGGATTCACCCCTCCACTTT